The 17 T cell receptor beta chains presented below share a single source sample, sequenced in a study of technical replicates of blood from a handful of donors. Produced via immunoSEQ multiplex PCR; TCRdb's table is partial and in-frame only. Found here are 66,000 or so clones, approximately 88% of them singletons; the top ten hold approximately 4.4%. The sequencing input was PBMCs. Receptor source: a human donor in good health. Some clones in this sample may be carry-over from other donors' samples.

This rearrangement joins TRBV10-2 to TRBJ2-7; TRBD1 agrees at 9 bases. Germline V CDR1 and CDR2: WSHSY, SAAADI. The CDR3 runs to 19 residues. The junction had 13 bases not matched to a gene; V was cut back by 1 base and J by 0 bases. The CDR3 DNA sequence: TGCGCCAGCAGTGAGTGGGGACAGGGTGGCCGTCCGAGCTCCTACGAGCAGTACTTC. Translating gives CASSEWGQGGRPSSYEQYF.

The CDR3 DNA reads as TGTGCCAGCAGCGTAGCTAGCGGCACAGATACGCAGTATTTT. Translation: CASSVASGTDTQYF. The chain employs TRBV9 and TRBJ2-3; D may be TRBD2 (6 bases). The CDR3 is 14 amino acids. CDR1 is SGDLS, CDR2 YYNGEE, per germline. V was clipped by 0 bases and J by 1 base, with 6 bases between them.

The chain uses TRBV28 and TRBJ2-1; 7 nucleotides align to TRBD1. Germline-derived CDR1 and CDR2 are MDHEN and SYDVKM. The length of the CDR3 is 15 residues. V lost 6 bases to trimming and J lost 4 bases; unmatched junction nucleotides: 9. CDR3 sequence reads: CASSTNRGSYNEQFF. The CDR3 DNA reads TGTGCCAGCAGCACCAACAGGGGTTCGTACAATGAGCAGTTCTTC.

The V and J genes are TRBV23-1 and TRBJ2-7, with 7 bases lining up with TRBD2. TRBV23-1 is noted as an ORF with a role that remains uncertain. The CDR3 is 20 amino acids. V trimming: 6 bases; J trimming: 3 bases; junction bases outside the gene matches: 26. The CDR3 sequence is CASRRPGPLGGTPLFYEQYF. CDR3 nucleotide sequence: TGCGCCAGCAGAAGACCGGGACCACTGGGGGGGACCCCACTTTTCTACGAGCAGTACTTC.

The chain is built from TRBV10-3 and TRBJ2-1, with a possible D match to TRBD2 (6 bases). The CDR3 consists of 16 residues. Germline CDR1 reads ENHRY; CDR2 reads SYGVKD. Trimming removed 4 bases at V and 7 bases at J, with 20 bases between. CDR3 region: CAISGRRGRSGNEQFF. As DNA, the CDR3 is TGTGCCATCAGTGGGCGCCGGGGCCGAAGCGGGAATGAGCAGTTCTTC.

The V call is TRBV12-5, the J call TRBJ2-7, with D tentatively TRBD2 (6 bases). This CDR3 has 12 amino acids. V lost 2 bases, J lost 7 bases, and 9 bases lay in between. Germline CDR1 and CDR2: LGHNT and FRNRAP. The CDR3 DNA is TGTGCTAGTGGTTTGCAGCGGGCTGAGCAGTACTTC. Amino acids: CASGLQRAEQYF.

CDR3 residues: CASINPDVGFGGYTF. CDR3 DNA sequence: TGTGCCAGCATCAACCCCGACGTCGGGTTCGGGGGCTACACCTTC. V is TRBV11-2 and J is TRBJ1-2, with no clear D. This CDR3 spans 15 amino acids. Germline V CDR1 and CDR2: SGHAT, FQNNGV. V was clipped by 7 bases and J by 8 bases, with 23 bases between them.

Here the CDR3 DNA reads TGCGCCAGCAGCCCCGGACAGGCCTATTACAATGAGCAGTTCTTC. It specifies CASSPGQAYYNEQFF. The chain uses TRBV5-1 and TRBJ2-1; 7 nucleotides match TRBD1. Germline assignment: CDR1 SGHRS and CDR2 YFSETQ. The CDR3 is made up of 15 amino acids. Trimming at V came to 4 bases and at J to 4 bases, leaving 8 bases not matched to a gene.

V is TRBV7-2 and J is TRBJ2-1, with TRBD2 identical over 15 bases. The CDR3 spans 15 residues. Germline CDR1 is SGHTA and CDR2 is FQGNSA. V lost 5 bases to trimming and J lost 9 bases; unmatched junction nucleotides: 5. In DNA, the CDR3 is TGTGCCAGCAGCCAGAGGACTAGCGGGGGGGGTGAGCAGTTCTTC. Residues: CASSQRTSGGGEQFF. Variable domain in full (rest from reference TRBV7-2 and TRBJ2-1): GAGVSQSPSNKVTEKGKDVELRCDPISGHTALYWYRQSLGQGLEFLIYFQGNSAPDKSGLPSDRFSAERTGGSVSTLTIQRTQQEDSAVYLCASSQRTSGGGEQFFGPGTRLTVL.

The gene calls are TRBV4-1 and TRBJ1-5, with a tentative D call TRBD1 (5 bases). Germline V gives CDR1 MGHRA, CDR2 YSYEKL. Trimming stripped 0 bases from V and 7 bases from J, with 10 bases between. The CDR3 sequence is 14 residues long. The CDR3 region is CASSQDGRAQPQHF. DNA for the CDR3: TGCGCCAGCAGCCAAGACGGCAGGGCCCAGCCCCAGCATTTT.

This clone has a handful of counts. The chain couples TRBV6-4 to TRBJ2-1; 8 bases fit TRBD2. The CDR3 runs to 15 residues. Germline trimming cut 6 bases from V and 0 bases from J; bases unmatched to any gene: 4. Per germline, CDR1 MRHNA and CDR2 SNTAGT. CDR3 DNA sequence: TGTGCCAGCAGCCCGACTAGCGTCTCCTACAATGAGCAGTTCTTC. It yields the protein CASSPTSVSYNEQFF.

The chain is built from TRBV30 and TRBJ1-2, with TRBD1 matching 8 bases. The CDR3 covers 14 residues. Trimming took 5 bases from V and 0 from J; bases not matched to a gene: 5. Germline V CDR1 and CDR2: GTSNPN, SVGIG (reference sequence). The CDR3 here is CAWGTGTANYGYTF. The CDR3 DNA follows: TGTGCCTGGGGGACAGGAACAGCTAACTATGGCTACACCTTC.

The count of this clone is one. This chain links TRBV10-3 with TRBJ2-5, with D maybe TRBD1 (5 bases). V lost 2 bases and J lost 2, with 9 bases in between. Germline values: CDR1 ENHRY, CDR2 SYGVKD. The CDR3 runs to 14 residues. This CDR3 reads CAISERQGQETQYF. DNA of the CDR3: TGTGCCATCAGTGAGAGGCAGGGTCAAGAGACCCAGTACTTC.

The V call is TRBV7-9, the J call TRBJ2-1; TRBD2 aligns across 13 bases. Germline V lookup: CDR1 SEHNR, CDR2 FQNEAQ (reference sequence). The CDR3 length is 16 residues. Trimming removed 5 bases from V and 9 bases from J; junction bases left unmatched: 10. DNA for the CDR3: TGTGCCAGCAGCGCCCAACTAGCGGGAGGGCCGTTTGAGCAGTTCTTC. Translated: CASSAQLAGGPFEQFF. The whole variable domain, filled in from reference TRBV7-9 and TRBJ2-1, reads DTGVSQNPRHKITKRGQNVTFRCDPISEHNRLYWYRQTLGQGPEFLTYFQNEAQLEKSRLLSDRFSAERPKGSFSTLEIQRTEQGDSAMYLCASSAQLAGGPFEQFFGPGTRLTVL.

There are a few counts of this clone. V and J are TRBV29-1 and TRBJ1-2, with 8 bases matching TRBD1. V lost 1 base and J lost 5; bases outside the gene matches: 6. This CDR3 is built from 14 residues. Germline loops: CDR1 SQVTM, CDR2 ANQGSEA. CDR3: CSVEGRGRSYGYTF. The CDR3 DNA follows: TGCAGCGTTGAAGGCAGGGGGCGCAGTTATGGCTACACCTTC.

In DNA, the CDR3 is TGTGCCAGCAGCGGAAGCGGGGGGTTCTTCTCTGGAAACACCATATATTTT. Its translation is CASSGSGGFFSGNTIYF. The chain is built from TRBV14 and TRBJ1-3; D may be TRBD1 (5 bases). CDR1 and CDR2 from the germline V gene are SGHDN and FVKESK. The V end was cut by 5 bases, the J end by 0 bases, with 17 bases between. The CDR3 is made up of 17 amino acids.

This clone was recorded a few times. The J gene is TRBJ2-7, the V gene TRBV7-9; tentative D call: TRBD2 (7 bases). Germline V gene sequence: CDR1 SEHNR, CDR2 FQNEAQ (reference sequence). The ends were cut back, 5 bases at V and 2 bases at J, with 13 bases in the middle. CDR3 length equals 14 residues. CDR3 nucleotides: TGTGCCAGCAGCCCCGCCGGGGGGCCCTACGAGCAGTACTTC. It is translated as CASSPAGGPYEQYF.